This entry concerns a single T cell receptor (beta chain). Frequency alone marks this clonotype as large (0.1 to 1%); no count is stored. Its antigen is still unknown. Sequencing used an Illumina HiSeq 2500. To build sequencing libraries, a previously published PCR protocol was used to amplify the recombined TCRbeta locus. On the authors' methods: Reads whose average quality score was below 30 were removed, and the reads that remained were processed with IMSEQ. Vbeta gene, Jbeta gene and CDR3 amino acid sequence were used to define clonotypes. Repertoire overlap between populations was quantified with the Morisita-Horn index computed on the top 100 expanded clones. Renyi diversity profiles calculated on the top 100 expanded clones were used to evaluate clonal diversity. With the reads reprocessed by TCRdb, a single entry stands for each CDR3 protein sequence and no DNA is reported. TCRdb assigned the V and J calls; the authors' analysis was not used. The sample table records 2,000 to 2,500 distinct CDR3 sequences. 4% of the sample belongs to the ten largest clones.

Prior to TCRbeta sequencing, five KLR/GPR56-defined CD4+ populations were enriched by fluorescence-activated cell sorting. To test a linear memory differentiation pathway, the researchers sequenced TCRbeta repertoires from five CD4+ T-cell subsets that were defined by expression of KLRB1, KLRG1, GPR56 and KLRF1. TCR-sequenced cells came from peripheral blood of healthy control individuals, reported as five donors in the TCRbeta analysis figure. Heparinized peripheral blood was collected, and every sample was processed within one hour of retrieval. To isolate peripheral blood mononuclear cells, blood was diluted 1:2 in PBS and put through Biocoll density gradient centrifugation at room temperature. CD4+ T cells were enriched from freshly isolated PBMCs by magnetic sorting with anti-CD4 MicroBeads before flow sorting. A BD FACSAria II was used to sort CD4+ T cells enriched from PBMCs of healthy donors according to marker expression. Surface staining used anti-KLRB1 clone 191B8, anti-KLRF1 clone 4A4.D10 and anti-KLRG1 clone REA261 antibodies from Miltenyi Biotec.

The source of the sample is a study of GPR56 and killer-like receptors on CD4 memory cells (dated 2019 in TCRdb). Background on the whole study: The study proposed that the stepwise gain of KLRB1, KLRG1, GPR56 and finally KLRF1 marks human CD4+ memory T-cell differentiation and cytokine production potential. Healthy blood donors in the study were described as age-matched to the liver disease patients, whose median age was 68 years.

Overall results and qualifications from the work: Rather than full repertoires, only the 100 most expanded clones per population were included in the diversity and similarity analyses. Clones dominating late populations 4 and 5 were also found in early populations 1 and 2, and this finding was taken by the authors as evidence for linear differentiation. TCR repertoire overlap was especially strong between late populations 4 and 5, and population 3 also partly overlapped. Clonal frequency was low in the marker-negative population and increased progressively along the proposed pathway, with TCRbeta diversity decreasing accordingly.

Including cysteine and phenylalanine, the CDR3 has 14 amino acids. The entry carries no DNA sequence. Sequences ENHRY (CDR1) and SYGVKD (CDR2) are obtained from the germline V gene. Sequences were obtained from memory CD4+ T cells from blood. The source of this sequence is a human donor in good health. The chain is encoded by TRBV10-3 joined to TRBJ2-3; no DNA is available, so the TRBD2 call from TCRdb remains unchecked. The CDR3 is CAISQLAGYDTQYF.